These 20 T cell receptor beta chains came from one sample sequenced in a study of T-cell reconstitution after alpha-beta-depleted transplantation in children. Preparation of the TCRbeta library used unique molecular identifiers. Each CDR3 protein gets one entry after TCRdb re-called the PCR reads with MiXCR. Altogether hundreds of thousands of distinct CDR3 sequences are present, roughly 8.2% being singletons, with the ten largest covering under 8%. This specimen was PBMCs, mostly from graft donor cells, taken 180 days after TCRalphabeta/CD19-depleted stem cell transplant. Source of these receptors: a male patient aged 5 to 17 who had a stem cell transplant for acute lymphoblastic leukemia, so the T cells may come from the graft donor.

The V gene is TRBV5-7, the J gene TRBJ1-6; a possible D gene is TRBD1 (5 bases). TRBV5-7 carries the ORF label, with uncertain function. There are 17 residues in the CDR3. V shed 4 bases and J shed 7 bases, with 21 bases lying between them. CDR3 sequence: CASSRTAGTSLNSPLHF. Written as DNA, the CDR3 is TGTGCCAGCAGCCGGACGGCAGGGACCTCTTTGAATTCACCCCTCCACTTT.

This clonotype was counted at least ten times. The chain employs TRBV20-1 and TRBJ2-5; D is unresolved. V was cut by 1 base and J by 5 bases, with 5 bases left in between. Germline assignment: CDR1 DFQATT and CDR2 SNEGSKA (reference sequence). The CDR3 totals 11 residues. CDR3 in amino acids: CSARGLETQYF. The CDR3 coding sequence is TGCAGTGCTAGAGGTCTGGAGACCCAGTACTTC.

A remark on this clonotype: One base away lies a much larger clone, so this may be a sequencing read error. The chain is built from TRBV6-5 and TRBJ1-1; perhaps TRBD1 as D (5 bases). Trimming shortened V by 7 bases and J by 5 bases, and 11 bases separated the two germline ends. The CDR3 is 12 residues long. Germline assignment: CDR1 MNHEY and CDR2 SVGAGI. For the CDR3, the DNA is TGTGCCAGCACCGCCGGGGCAACTGAAGCTTTCTTT. As protein: CASTAGATEAFF.

This clonotype appeared many times. V and J are TRBV7-2 and TRBJ2-7; no reliable D call. Germline CDR1 and CDR2: SGHTA and FQGNSA. Trimming left V 1 base short and J 2 bases short, with 9 bases between. The CDR3 consists of 14 residues. CDR3 residues: CASSLVSPAYEQYF. The CDR3, as DNA: TGTGCCAGCAGCTTAGTCTCGCCAGCCTACGAGCAGTACTTC.

There are many counts of this clonotype. V and J are TRBV12-3 or TRBV12-4 and TRBJ2-2, with D unclear. CDR3 length: 13 amino acids. V lost 1 base and J 10 bases, leaving 10 bases between the germline ends. CDR3 in amino acids: CASSLGPPEELFF. As DNA, the CDR3 is TGTGCCAGCAGTTTAGGGCCGCCTGAGGAGCTGTTTTTT.

This clonotype was counted many times. The V gene is TRBV7-3, the J gene TRBJ2-2; a possible D gene is TRBD1 (5 bases). CDR3 length equals 16 residues. Germline V gene sequence: CDR1 SGHTA, CDR2 FQGTGA. V lost 1 base to trimming and J lost 1 base, with 10 bases between them. CDR3: CASSLKRQLNTGELFF. CDR3 nucleotides: TGTGCCAGCAGCTTAAAGAGACAGCTGAACACCGGGGAGCTGTTTTTT.

This clonotype was counted many times. The rearrangement links TRBV7-9 to TRBJ1-5, with 8 bases lining up with TRBD1. Trimming cost V 1 base and J 15 bases; bases outside gene matches: 8. The CDR3 covers 13 residues. Germline V lookup: CDR1 SEHNR, CDR2 FQNEAQ (reference sequence). The CDR3 DNA reads TGTGCCAGCAGCTTAGTTGACGGACAGGGCTGGCATTTT. Translating gives CASSLVDGQGWHF. Based on the CDR3 plus reference TRBV7-9 and TRBJ1-5, the full variable domain is DTGVSQNPRHKITKRGQNVTFRCDPISEHNRLYWYRQTLGQGPEFLTYFQNEAQLEKSRLLSDRFSAERPKGSFSTLEIQRTEQGDSAMYLCASSLVDGQGWHFGDGTRLSIL.

In its sample, this clonotype was seen many times. The genes are TRBV7-8 and TRBJ1-1; D not resolved. The CDR3 has 15 residues. Germline CDR1 SGHVS, CDR2 FQNEAQ. V lost 5 bases to trimming and J lost 1 base, with 14 bases between them. Written as DNA, the CDR3 is TGTGCCAGCAGCATCAACACGAGTCCGAACACTGAAGCTTTCTTT. Protein: CASSINTSPNTEAFF.

This clonotype was counted ten times or more. The CDR3 here is CAISGGQKGTGELFF. CDR3 sequence (DNA): TGTGCCATCAGTGGTGGACAGAAAGGCACCGGGGAGCTGTTTTTT. This chain links TRBV10-3 with TRBJ2-2; possible D gene TRBD1, 6 bases. Trimming removed 4 bases at V and 4 bases at J, with 13 bases between. CDR3 length: 15 amino acids. Germline CDR1 reads ENHRY; CDR2 reads SYGVKD.

This clonotype was counted many times. The J gene is TRBJ2-4, the V gene TRBV29-1, with TRBD2 as a possible D gene (6 bases). From germline, CDR1 is SQVTM and CDR2 ANQGSEA. The V end lost 2 bases, the J end lost 3 bases, and 11 bases lay between the germline ends. The CDR3 length is 14 residues. CDR3 loop: CSVERGTGKNIQYF. DNA for the CDR3: TGCAGCGTTGAACGGGGGACGGGCAAAAACATTCAGTACTTC.

In its sample, this clonotype was seen many times. This chain connects TRBV3-1 to TRBJ2-3; 9 nucleotides match TRBD1. There are 15 residues in the CDR3. J was trimmed by 2 bases and V by 4 bases; bases with no gene match: 4. The germline V gene has CDR1 LGHDT and CDR2 YNNKEL (reference sequence). This chain's CDR3 is CASSRTGGPTDTQYF. The DNA of the CDR3 is TGTGCCAGCAGCCGTACAGGGGGCCCCACAGATACGCAGTATTTT.

This clonotype was seen many times. The genes are TRBV20-1 and TRBJ2-7; D possibly corresponds to TRBD1 (5 bases). The CDR3 is 14 amino acids. The V and J ends lost 0 bases and 2 bases respectively, with 11 bases between them. Germline-derived CDR1 and CDR2 are DFQATT and SNEGSKA (reference sequence). CDR3 sequence (DNA): TGCAGTGCTAGAGATGGCAGGGTGCCCTACGAGCAGTACTTC. Protein sequence: CSARDGRVPYEQYF.

This clonotype was seen ten or more times. The chain employs TRBV29-1 and TRBJ1-5, with TRBD1 as a possible D gene (5 bases). CDR3 size: 13 residues. The ends were cut back, 5 bases at V and 3 bases at J, with 11 bases in the middle. CDR1 is SQVTM, CDR2 ANQGSEA, per germline. DNA of the CDR3: TGCAGCGTTCGCAGGGATATCAATCAGCCCCAGCATTTT. Its protein is CSVRRDINQPQHF.

This clonotype appeared many times. This rearrangement joins TRBV24-1 to TRBJ1-3, with no clear D. This CDR3 is 15 amino acids long. V lost 4 bases and J lost 7, with 16 bases in between. Per the germline V gene, CDR1 is KGHDR and CDR2 is SFDVKD. CDR3 sequence reads: CATSDPYGECNTIYF. The CDR3 DNA reads TGTGCCACCAGTGACCCATACGGGGAATGTAACACCATATATTTT.

This clonotype has a count of ten or more. The rearrangement joins TRBV7-9 to TRBJ2-7, with no clear D. This CDR3 region has 13 residues. Germline CDR1 and CDR2: SEHNR and FQNEAQ (reference sequence). The germline V and J ends were trimmed by 8 bases and 0 bases, with 11 bases remaining between them. The CDR3 DNA reads as TGTGCCAGCTTGAGCGCGAGCTCCTACGAGCAGTACTTC. Protein: CASLSASSYEQYF. Together with reference TRBV7-9 and TRBJ2-7, the CDR3 gives the full variable domain: DTGVSQNPRHKITKRGQNVTFRCDPISEHNRLYWYRQTLGQGPEFLTYFQNEAQLEKSRLLSDRFSAERPKGSFSTLEIQRTEQGDSAMYLCASLSASSYEQYFGPGTRLTVT.

Worth noting for this clonotype: This may stem from a read error, because a much larger clone lies one nucleotide away. The chain combines TRBV28 with TRBJ1-5; D is perhaps TRBD1 (6 bases). The germline V gene encodes CDR1 MDHEN and CDR2 SYDVKM. The CDR3 consists of 12 residues. The ends were cut back, 8 bases at V and 11 bases at J, with 16 bases in the middle. The CDR3 sequence: CASGSSGQSQHF. The CDR3 coding sequence is TGTGCCAGCGGTTCATCGGGACAATCCCAGCATTTT.

This clonotype was observed at least ten times. The J gene is TRBJ2-7, the V gene TRBV28, with D perhaps TRBD1 or TRBD2 (5 bases each). The ends were cut back, 2 bases at V and 3 bases at J, with 14 bases in the middle. The CDR3 is 15 amino acids. Looked up from germline, CDR1 is MDHEN and CDR2 is SYDVKM. This chain's CDR3 is CASSLGGESDYEQYF. For the CDR3, the DNA is TGTGCCAGCAGTTTAGGGGGAGAGTCGGACTACGAGCAGTACTTC.

This clonotype was recorded many times. The rearrangement links TRBV4-1 to TRBJ1-5, with D maybe TRBD1 (6 bases). The CDR3 sequence is 15 residues long. Trimming stripped 0 bases from V and 7 bases from J, with 13 bases between. Germline-derived CDR1 and CDR2 are MGHRA and YSYEKL. The CDR3 is CASSQDPDRSQPQHF. CDR3 DNA: TGCGCCAGCAGCCAAGATCCTGACAGGTCCCAGCCCCAGCATTTT.

This clonotype was recorded many times. This chain connects TRBV7-6 to TRBJ1-5, with 8 bases lining up with TRBD1. There are 13 residues in the CDR3. Germline CDR1 is SGHVS and CDR2 is FNYEAQ. V shed 5 bases and J 5 bases; nucleotides not matched to a gene: 2. CDR3 coding DNA: TGTGCCAGCAGCATGACAGGGGATCAGCCCCAGCATTTT. Its translation is CASSMTGDQPQHF.

This clonotype was counted many times. The rearrangement links TRBV28 to TRBJ2-7; 8 bases agree with TRBD1. This CDR3 has 17 amino acids. V lost 1 base to trimming and J lost 0 bases; unmatched junction nucleotides: 8. CDR1 and CDR2 (germline): MDHEN, SYDVKM. This CDR3 is CASSLSHRDRSSYEQYF. The CDR3 coding sequence is TGTGCCAGCAGTTTATCGCACCGGGACAGGAGCTCCTACGAGCAGTACTTC.